Presented here are 15 T cell receptor beta chains from one specimen sequenced in a study of identical twins. TCRdb ran MiXCR on the 5' RACE reads and lists one entry per CDR3 protein. The repertoire consists of some 200,000 distinct CDR3 sequences, with more than 6.5% occurring once and the leading ten covering less than 2.5%. These data were also filed under a second study, of yellow fever vaccine responses in identical twins.

The specimen was memory (CD45RO+) T cells sorted from blood. These receptors all come from a woman aged 18-30 years in good health.

This clonotype was counted only a few times. The V and J genes are TRBV6-2 or TRBV6-3 and TRBJ2-7; 8 bases fit TRBD1. Per the germline V gene, CDR1 is MNHEY and CDR2 is SVGEGT. Unmatched junction bases numbered 12, after V lost 2 bases and J lost 3 bases. The CDR3 is made up of 17 amino acids. CDR3 residues: CASSYQIDRGMGYEQYF. In DNA form, the CDR3 reads TGTGCCAGCAGTTACCAGATCGACAGGGGAATGGGCTACGAGCAGTACTTC.

In its sample, this clonotype was seen many times. This rearrangement joins TRBV4-3 to TRBJ2-3, with 7 bases fitting TRBD2. Germline CDR1 is LGHNA and CDR2 is YSLEER. V shed 0 bases and J 2 bases; nucleotides not matched to a gene: 8. This CDR3 region has 17 residues. The CDR3 bases are TGCGCCAGCAGCCAAGATGGTGGCGGGAGCGCCACAGATACGCAGTATTTT. Protein product: CASSQDGGGSATDTQYF.

There are many counts of this clonotype. The V and J genes are TRBV7-8 and TRBJ2-5, with TRBD2 matching over 8 bases. CDR1 is SGHVS, CDR2 FQNEAQ, per germline. Trimming cost V 5 bases and J 4 bases; bases outside gene matches: 3. CDR3 length: 13 amino acids. CDR3 in amino acids: CASSPGLVETQYF. CDR3 DNA: TGTGCCAGCAGCCCGGGACTAGTAGAGACCCAGTACTTC.

This clonotype has at least ten counts. This sequence joins TRBV5-1 and TRBJ1-1, with a possible D match to TRBD1 (6 bases). The CDR3 has 14 amino acids. V lost 0 bases and J lost 5, with 11 bases in between. Germline V gene sequence: CDR1 SGHRS, CDR2 YFSETQ. DNA for the CDR3: TGCGCCAGCAGCTTGGATCCAGGGGTAACTGAAGCTTTCTTT. It codes for CASSLDPGVTEAFF.

Many counts were recorded for this clonotype. The chain combines TRBV20-1 with TRBJ2-5; possible D gene TRBD2, 5 bases. V shed 1 base and J shed 5 bases, with 14 bases lying between them. The CDR3 length is 14 residues. Germline-derived CDR1 and CDR2 are DFQATT and SNEGSKA (reference sequence). The CDR3 spells CSARAYSERETQYF. CDR3 in DNA: TGCAGTGCTAGAGCGTATTCTGAGCGGGAGACCCAGTACTTC.

The chain has TRBV19 and TRBJ2-1; D is undetermined. Trimming stripped 5 bases from V and 7 bases from J, with 15 bases between. The length of the CDR3 is 14 residues. Germline CDR1 is LNHDA and CDR2 is SQIVND (reference sequence). CDR3 sequence reads: CASSAQVIVNEQFF. The CDR3 DNA follows: TGTGCCAGTAGTGCCCAGGTCATCGTTAATGAGCAGTTCTTC. The full variable domain, rest sourced from reference TRBV19 and TRBJ2-1, is DGGITQSPKYLFRKEGQNVTLSCEQNLNHDAMYWYRQDPGQGLRLIYYSQIVNDFQKGDIAEGYSVSREKKESFPLTVTSAQKNPTAFYLCASSAQVIVNEQFFGPGTRLTVL.

This clonotype occurred many times. The chain employs TRBV7-2 and TRBJ2-2; 9 bases are shared with TRBD2. The CDR3 spans 15 residues. With 5 bases clipped from V and 8 bases from J, the junction kept 9 bases outside the gene matches. Germline CDR1 is SGHTA and CDR2 is FQGNSA. CDR3 amino acids: CASSLIGGGAGELFF. The CDR3, as DNA: TGTGCCAGCAGCCTAATCGGCGGGGGGGCTGGGGAGCTGTTTTTT.

The chain couples TRBV7-8 to TRBJ2-2; no clear D gene. The CDR3 totals 14 residues. Trimming cost V 11 bases and J 1 base, with 14 bases left between them. Germline V CDR1 and CDR2: SGHVS, FQNEAQ. CDR3 sequence: CACPRALNTGELFF. As DNA, the CDR3 is TGTGCCTGCCCCCGGGCGTTGAACACCGGGGAGCTGTTTTTT.

This clonotype was detected only a few times. The chain links TRBV14 to TRBJ1-2; TRBD1 matches at 8 bases. The CDR3 covers 15 residues. With V trimmed by 3 bases and J by 4 bases, 7 bases remained unmatched. Germline CDR1 reads SGHDN; CDR2 reads FVKESK. DNA of the CDR3: TGTGCCAGCAGCCAGTTTGGACAGGGAAGCTATGGCTACACCTTC. This sequence encodes CASSQFGQGSYGYTF.

This clonotype was counted many times. V gene TRBV10-3 combines with J gene TRBJ2-2, with a tentative D call TRBD2 (6 bases). This CDR3 is 12 amino acids long. Trimming cost V 11 bases and J 5 bases, with 12 bases left between them. Germline lookup yields CDR1 ENHRY and CDR2 SYGVKD. The CDR3 DNA follows: TGTGCCGCGGCTCGGGAGACCGGGGAGCTGTTTTTT. Its translation is CAAARETGELFF.

The table lists this clonotype with many counts. The chain is built from TRBV7-9 and TRBJ2-1, with 13 bases lining up with TRBD2. There are 15 residues in the CDR3. The junction had 5 bases not matched to a gene; V was cut back by 5 bases and J by 7 bases. CDR1 is SEHNR, CDR2 FQNEAQ, per germline (reference sequence). CDR3 in amino acids: CASSTLAGGRNEQFF. CDR3 DNA: TGTGCCAGCAGCACACTAGCGGGAGGGCGGAATGAGCAGTTCTTC. The full variable domain, with the rest looked up from reference TRBV7-9 and TRBJ2-1, is DTGVSQNPRHKITKRGQNVTFRCDPISEHNRLYWYRQTLGQGPEFLTYFQNEAQLEKSRLLSDRFSAERPKGSFSTLEIQRTEQGDSAMYLCASSTLAGGRNEQFFGPGTRLTVL.

The chain combines TRBV6-4 with TRBJ2-3; TRBD2 matches at 7 bases. Germline CDR1 is MRHNA and CDR2 is SNTAGT. V lost 5 bases, J lost 2 bases, and 7 bases stayed unmatched. The CDR3 length is 15 residues. CDR3: CASSTSDGHTDTQYF. CDR3 nucleotides: TGTGCCAGCAGTACTAGCGATGGGCACACAGATACGCAGTATTTT.

This clonotype was seen a few times. The chain links TRBV6-1 to TRBJ2-5, with D unresolved. The CDR3 length is 14 residues. Looked up from germline, CDR1 is MNHNS and CDR2 is SASEGT. V lost 6 bases and J 4 bases, leaving 15 bases between the germline ends. Written as DNA, the CDR3 is TGTGCCAGCAGCTCCCAACCGTCCGGAGAGACCCAGTACTTC. The encoded protein is CASSSQPSGETQYF.

There are many counts of this clonotype. The chain links TRBV28 to TRBJ2-3, with 7 bases lining up with TRBD2. Germline V gene sequence: CDR1 MDHEN, CDR2 SYDVKM. V shed 5 bases, J shed 5 bases, and the junction held 10 bases outside the gene matches. This CDR3 contains 15 residues. CDR3 amino acids: CASSPHTSVIDTQYF. The CDR3 nucleotides are TGTGCCAGCAGTCCGCATACTAGCGTGATAGATACGCAGTATTTT.

This clonotype was picked up many times. The rearrangement links TRBV6-5 to TRBJ1-5; 10 bases line up with TRBD1. J was trimmed by 2 bases and V by 2 bases; bases with no gene match: 3. Per the germline V gene, CDR1 is MNHEY and CDR2 is SVGAGI. This CDR3 is built from 16 residues. CDR3 bases: TGTGCCAGCAGTTACGCCGGGACAGGGGGCAATCAGCCCCAGCATTTT. Its translation is CASSYAGTGGNQPQHF.